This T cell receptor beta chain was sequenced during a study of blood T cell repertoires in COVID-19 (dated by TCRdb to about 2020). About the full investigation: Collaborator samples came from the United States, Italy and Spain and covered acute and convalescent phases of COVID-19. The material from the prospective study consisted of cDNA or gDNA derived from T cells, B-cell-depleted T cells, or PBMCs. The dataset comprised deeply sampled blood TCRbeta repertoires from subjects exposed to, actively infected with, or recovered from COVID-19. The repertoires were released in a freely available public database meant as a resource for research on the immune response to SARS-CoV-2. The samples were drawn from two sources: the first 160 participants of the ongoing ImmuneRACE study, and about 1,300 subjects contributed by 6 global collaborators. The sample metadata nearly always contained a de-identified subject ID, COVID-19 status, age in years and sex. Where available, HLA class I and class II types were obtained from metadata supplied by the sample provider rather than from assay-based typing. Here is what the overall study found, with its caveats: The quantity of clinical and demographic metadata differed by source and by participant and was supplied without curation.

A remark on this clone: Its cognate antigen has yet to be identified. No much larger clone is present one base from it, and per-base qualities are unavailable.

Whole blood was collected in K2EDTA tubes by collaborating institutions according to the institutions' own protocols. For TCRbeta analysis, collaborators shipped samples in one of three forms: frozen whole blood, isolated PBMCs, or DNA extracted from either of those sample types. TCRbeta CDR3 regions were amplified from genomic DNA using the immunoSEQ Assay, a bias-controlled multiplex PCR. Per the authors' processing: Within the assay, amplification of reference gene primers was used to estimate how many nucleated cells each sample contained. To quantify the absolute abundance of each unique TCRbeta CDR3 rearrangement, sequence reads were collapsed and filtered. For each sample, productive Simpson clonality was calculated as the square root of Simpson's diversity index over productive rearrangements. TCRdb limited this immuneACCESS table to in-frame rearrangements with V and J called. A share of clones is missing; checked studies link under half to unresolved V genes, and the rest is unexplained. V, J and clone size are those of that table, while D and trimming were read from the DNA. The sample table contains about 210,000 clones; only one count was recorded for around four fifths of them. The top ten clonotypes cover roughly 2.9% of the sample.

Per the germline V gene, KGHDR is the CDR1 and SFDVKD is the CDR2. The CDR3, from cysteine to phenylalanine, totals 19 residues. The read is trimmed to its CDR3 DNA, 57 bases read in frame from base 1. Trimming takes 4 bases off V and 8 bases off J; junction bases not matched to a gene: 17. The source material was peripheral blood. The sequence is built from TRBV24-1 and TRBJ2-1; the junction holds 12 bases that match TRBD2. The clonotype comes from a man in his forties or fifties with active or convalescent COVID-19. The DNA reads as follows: TGTGCCACCAGTGACCCCGTTGGACTAGCGGGATTCGGGACGGATGAGCAGTTCTTC. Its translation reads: CATSDPVGLAGFGTDEQFF.